The following is a TCR beta chain sequence with its context. This entry is derived from a study of technical replicates of blood from a handful of donors. Using immunoSEQ multiplex PCR, the repertoire was profiled, and TCRdb retains in-frame clones only, with some absent. This table has about 73,000 clones, roughly 90% appearing once. CDR1 SGHTA and CDR2 FQGNSA come from the germline V gene. The CDR3 contains 15 residues. After removal of 3 bases from V and 1 base from J, the junction contained 4 bases not matched to a gene. This chain uses TRBV7-2 with TRBJ2-5; 8 positions agree with TRBD2. Sequencing was done on a sample of PBMCs. This sequence originates from a human donor in good health. Some clones in this sample may be carry-over from other donors' samples. This chain's CDR3 is CASSLGAGAQETQYF. The DNA of the CDR3 is TGTGCCAGCAGCTTGGGAGCGGGGGCCCAAGAGACCCAGTACTTC.